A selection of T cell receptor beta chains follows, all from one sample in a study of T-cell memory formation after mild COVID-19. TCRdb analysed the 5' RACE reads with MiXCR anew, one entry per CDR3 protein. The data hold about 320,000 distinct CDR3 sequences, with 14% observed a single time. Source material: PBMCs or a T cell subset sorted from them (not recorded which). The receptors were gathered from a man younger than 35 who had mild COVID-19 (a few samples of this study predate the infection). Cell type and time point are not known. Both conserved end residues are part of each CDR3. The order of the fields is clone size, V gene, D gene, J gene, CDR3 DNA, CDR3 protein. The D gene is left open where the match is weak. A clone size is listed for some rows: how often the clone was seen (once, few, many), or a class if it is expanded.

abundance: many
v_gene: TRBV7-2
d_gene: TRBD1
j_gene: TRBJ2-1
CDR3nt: TGTGCCAGCAGCTTAACCGGACAGGGGGCGTACAATGAGCAGTTCTTC
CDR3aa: CASSLTGQGAYNEQFF

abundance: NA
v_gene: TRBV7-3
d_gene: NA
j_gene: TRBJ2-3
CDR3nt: TGTGCCAGCAGCTTAAGTACAGGGGAGGCGGCGCAGTATTTT
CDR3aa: CASSLSTGEAAQYF

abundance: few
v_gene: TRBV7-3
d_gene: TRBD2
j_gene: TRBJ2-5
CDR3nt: TGTGCCAGCAGCTTAATGGCGGGGGAAGAGACCCAGTACTTC
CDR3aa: CASSLMAGEETQYF

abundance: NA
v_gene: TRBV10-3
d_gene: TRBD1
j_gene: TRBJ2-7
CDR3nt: TGTGCCATCACCTCGGGACAGGGGGACGAGCAGTACTTC
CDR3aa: CAITSGQGDEQYF

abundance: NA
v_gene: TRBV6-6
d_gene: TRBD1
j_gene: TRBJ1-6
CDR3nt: TGTGCCAGCAGTTACGAGACAGGGGGTTCACCCCTCCACTTT
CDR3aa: CASSYETGGSPLHF

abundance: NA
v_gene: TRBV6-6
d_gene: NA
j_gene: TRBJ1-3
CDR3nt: TGTGCCAGCCAAAATGGTGTGGGGAACACCATATATTTT
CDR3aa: CASQNGVGNTIYF

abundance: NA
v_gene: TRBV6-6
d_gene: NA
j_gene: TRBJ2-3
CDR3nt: TGTGCCAGCAGACCTTTAGGGGACACATCCACAGATACGCAGTATTTT
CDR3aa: CASRPLGDTSTDTQYF

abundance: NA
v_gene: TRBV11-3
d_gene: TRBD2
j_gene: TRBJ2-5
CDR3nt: TGTGCCAGCAGCCCTGGACTAGCGGGATGGCAAGAGACCCAGTACTTC
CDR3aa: CASSPGLAGWQETQYF

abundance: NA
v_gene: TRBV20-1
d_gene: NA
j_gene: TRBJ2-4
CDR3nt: TGCAGTGCTAGAGACCCCTACGGGGGTGACATTCAGTACTTC
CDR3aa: CSARDPYGGDIQYF

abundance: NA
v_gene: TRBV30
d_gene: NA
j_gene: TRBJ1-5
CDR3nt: TGTGCCTGGAGTAAGTCAGGGAGGCAGCCCCAGCATTTT
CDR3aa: CAWSKSGRQPQHF

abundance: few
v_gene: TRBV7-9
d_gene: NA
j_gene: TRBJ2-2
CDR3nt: TGTGCCAGCAGCTGGACACCCTCCGGGGAGCTGTTTTTT
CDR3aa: CASSWTPSGELFF

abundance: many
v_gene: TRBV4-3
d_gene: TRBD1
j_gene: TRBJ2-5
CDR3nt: TGCGCCAGCAGCCAAGGCGCGACAGGGGGCGCTGGGACCCAGTACTTC
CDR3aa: CASSQGATGGAGTQYF

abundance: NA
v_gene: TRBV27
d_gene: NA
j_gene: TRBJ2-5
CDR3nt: TGTGCCAGCAGTCGGCGGCAGGGGAGTTGGGAGACCCAGTACTTC
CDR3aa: CASSRRQGSWETQYF

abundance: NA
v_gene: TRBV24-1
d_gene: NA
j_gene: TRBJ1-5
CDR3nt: TGTGCCACCAGTGCCTCGGGCGGACAGCCCCAGCATTTT
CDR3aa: CATSASGGQPQHF

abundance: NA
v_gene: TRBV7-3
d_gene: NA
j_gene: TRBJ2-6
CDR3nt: TGTGCCAGCAGCCCCCGGACGGCCTTATCTGGGGCCAACGTCCTGACTTTC
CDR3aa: CASSPRTALSGANVLTF

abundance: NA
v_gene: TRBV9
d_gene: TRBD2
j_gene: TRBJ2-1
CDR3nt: TGTGCCAGCAGCCCGGGGACTAGCTCCCTACTATGGGGTGAGCAGTTCTTC
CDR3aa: CASSPGTSSLLWGEQFF

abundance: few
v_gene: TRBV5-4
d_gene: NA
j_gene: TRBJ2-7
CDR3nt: TGTGCCAGCAGCTTGCCCGCCGGCGGAGAGCAGTACTTC
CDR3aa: CASSLPAGGEQYF

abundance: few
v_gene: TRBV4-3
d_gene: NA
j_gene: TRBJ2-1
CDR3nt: TGCGCCAGCAGCCAAGGTTCAGGGGCCTACAATGAGCAGTTCTTC
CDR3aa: CASSQGSGAYNEQFF

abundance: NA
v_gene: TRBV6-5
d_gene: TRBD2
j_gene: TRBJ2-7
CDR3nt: TGTGCCAGCAGTTTTAAAAGCTTTGGCGCGGGGGGGAAATCCTACGAGCAGTACTTC
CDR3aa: CASSFKSFGAGGKSYEQYF

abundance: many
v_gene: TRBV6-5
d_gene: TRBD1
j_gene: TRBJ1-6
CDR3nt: TGTGCCAGCAGTTACGCACAGGGGGTCTCACCCCTCCACTTT
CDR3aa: CASSYAQGVSPLHF

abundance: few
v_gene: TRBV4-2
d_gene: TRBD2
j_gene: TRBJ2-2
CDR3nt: TGTGCCAGCAGCCAAGTTCTAGCGGGGGGGCTTGGGACCGGGGAGCTGTTTTTT
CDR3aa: CASSQVLAGGLGTGELFF

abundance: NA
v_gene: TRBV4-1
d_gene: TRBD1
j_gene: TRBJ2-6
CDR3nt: TGCGCCAGCACACCCAGGGGGCTAGGAGGTGGGGCCAACGTCCTGACTTTC
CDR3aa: CASTPRGLGGGANVLTF

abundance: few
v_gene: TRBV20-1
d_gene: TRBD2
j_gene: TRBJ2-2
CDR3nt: TGCAGTGCTAGGGGGAGGGGCACCGGGGAGCTGTTTTTT
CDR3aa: CSARGRGTGELFF

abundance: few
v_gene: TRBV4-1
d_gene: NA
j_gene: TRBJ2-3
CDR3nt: TGCGCCAGCACCCCCAGAACTAGCACAGATACGCAGTATTTT
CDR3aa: CASTPRTSTDTQYF

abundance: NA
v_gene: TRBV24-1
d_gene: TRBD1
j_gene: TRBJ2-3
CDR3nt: TGTGCCACCAGTTCGGGACAGCCCCCACTCACGCAGTATTTT
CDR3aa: CATSSGQPPLTQYF

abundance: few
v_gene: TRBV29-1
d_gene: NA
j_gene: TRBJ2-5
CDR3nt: TGCAGCGTTGGTTGGGACCGACTAGGGACCCAGTACTTC
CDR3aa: CSVGWDRLGTQYF

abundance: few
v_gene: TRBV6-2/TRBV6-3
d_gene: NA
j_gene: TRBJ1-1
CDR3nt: TGTGCCAGCAGATTGACTTTCAAGACTGAAGCTTTCTTT
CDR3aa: CASRLTFKTEAFF

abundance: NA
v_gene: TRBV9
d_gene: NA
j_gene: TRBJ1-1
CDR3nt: TGTGCCAGCAGCGTAGTGGAGGGCCGGGGTGAAGCTTTCTTT
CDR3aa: CASSVVEGRGEAFF

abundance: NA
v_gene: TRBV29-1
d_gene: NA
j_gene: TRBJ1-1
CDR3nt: TGCAGCGTGGGACTGATGAACACTGAAGCTTTCTTT
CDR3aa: CSVGLMNTEAFF

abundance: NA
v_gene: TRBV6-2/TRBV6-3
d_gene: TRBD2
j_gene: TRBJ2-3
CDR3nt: TGTGCCAGCAGACGCGGGACTAGCGGCGTCGGGGATACGCAGTATTTT
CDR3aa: CASRRGTSGVGDTQYF

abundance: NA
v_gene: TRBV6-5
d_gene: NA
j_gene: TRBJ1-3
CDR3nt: TGTGCCAGCAGTTTGGGGGTGGGGAACACCATATATTTT
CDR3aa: CASSLGVGNTIYF

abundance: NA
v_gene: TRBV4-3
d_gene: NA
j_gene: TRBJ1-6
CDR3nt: TGCGCCAGCAGCCCAGAGGGACTGAATAATTCACCCCTCCACTTT
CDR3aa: CASSPEGLNNSPLHF

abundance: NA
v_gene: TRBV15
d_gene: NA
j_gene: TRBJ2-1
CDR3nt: TGTGCCACCAGCAGAGTGGTCCCTCCCTCCTACAATGAGCAGTTCTTC
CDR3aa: CATSRVVPPSYNEQFF

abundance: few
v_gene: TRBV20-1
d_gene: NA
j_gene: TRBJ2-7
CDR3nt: TGCAGTGCTGGGGGCCTCCCCTCCTACGAGCAGTACTTC
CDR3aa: CSAGGLPSYEQYF

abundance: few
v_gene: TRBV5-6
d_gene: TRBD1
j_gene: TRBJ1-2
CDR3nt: TGTGCCAGCAGCTTCGGACAGGCCAACTATGGCTACACCTTC
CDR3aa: CASSFGQANYGYTF

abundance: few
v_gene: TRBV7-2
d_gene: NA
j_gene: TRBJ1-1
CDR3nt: TGTGCCAGCAGCCTAACAACCATGAACACTGAAGCTTTCTTT
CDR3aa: CASSLTTMNTEAFF

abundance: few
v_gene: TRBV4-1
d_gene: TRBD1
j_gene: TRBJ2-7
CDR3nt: TGCGCCAGCAGCCGAGGTGGGGGTGGACAGGGTCTCTACGAGCAGTACTTC
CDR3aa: CASSRGGGGQGLYEQYF

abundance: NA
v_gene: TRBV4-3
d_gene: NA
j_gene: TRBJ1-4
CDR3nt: TGCGCCAGCAGCCAGGGGATCGGATTTCCTAATGAAAAACTGTTTTTT
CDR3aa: CASSQGIGFPNEKLFF

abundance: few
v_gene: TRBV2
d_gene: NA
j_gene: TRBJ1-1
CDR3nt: TGTGCCAGCAAACGGTCAGAGGTGAACACTGAAGCTTTCTTT
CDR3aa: CASKRSEVNTEAFF

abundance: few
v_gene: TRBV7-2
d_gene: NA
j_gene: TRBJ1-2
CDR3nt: TGTGCCAGCCGTGCAGGACACTCTACGTATGGCTACACCTTC
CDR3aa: CASRAGHSTYGYTF

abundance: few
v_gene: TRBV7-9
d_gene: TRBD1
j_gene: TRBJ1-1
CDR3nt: TGTGCCAGCATACTTGAGACAGGGGCTTTGAGCACTGAAGCTTTCTTT
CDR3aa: CASILETGALSTEAFF

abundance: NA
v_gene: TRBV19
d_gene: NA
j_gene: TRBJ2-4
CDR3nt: TGTGCCAGTAGTACCTCGTGGGACATTCAGTACTTC
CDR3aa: CASSTSWDIQYF

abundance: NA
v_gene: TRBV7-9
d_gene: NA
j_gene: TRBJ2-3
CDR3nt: TGTGCCAGCACCCCGACCGGGACCGAAACCACAGATACGCAGTATTTT
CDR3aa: CASTPTGTETTDTQYF

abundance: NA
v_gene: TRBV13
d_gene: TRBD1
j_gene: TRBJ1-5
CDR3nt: TGTGCCAGCAGCCCATACGGACAGGGTCTTAGCAATCAGCCCCAGCATTTT
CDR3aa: CASSPYGQGLSNQPQHF

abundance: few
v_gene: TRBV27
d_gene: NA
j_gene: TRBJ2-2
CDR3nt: TGTGCCAGCAGCCCCCGGGAGCTAGCGAACACCGGGGAGCTGTTTTTT
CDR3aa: CASSPRELANTGELFF

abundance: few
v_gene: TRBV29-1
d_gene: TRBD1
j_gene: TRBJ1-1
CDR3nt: TGCAGCTTTTCAGGGGGCGGGTTGGAAGCTTTCTTT
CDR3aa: CSFSGGGLEAFF

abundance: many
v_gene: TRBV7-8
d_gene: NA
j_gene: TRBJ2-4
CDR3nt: TGTGCCAGCAGCTTTCGGGTCCGGGGTACGAAAGACATTCAGTACTTC
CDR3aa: CASSFRVRGTKDIQYF

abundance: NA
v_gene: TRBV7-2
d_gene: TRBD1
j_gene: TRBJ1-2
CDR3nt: TGTGCCAGCAGCCAGCGGACAGGGGGCATCTATGGCTACACCTTC
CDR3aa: CASSQRTGGIYGYTF

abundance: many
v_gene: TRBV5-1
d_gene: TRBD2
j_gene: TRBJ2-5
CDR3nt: TGCGCCAGCAGCGCCTCCCTCAGACTAGCGGGGAAAGAGACCCAGTACTTC
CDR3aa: CASSASLRLAGKETQYF

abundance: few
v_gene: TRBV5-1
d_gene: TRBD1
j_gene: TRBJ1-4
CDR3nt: TGCGCCAGCAGCCCCCAGGGGGCGCGGGATGAAAAACTGTTTTTT
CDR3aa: CASSPQGARDEKLFF

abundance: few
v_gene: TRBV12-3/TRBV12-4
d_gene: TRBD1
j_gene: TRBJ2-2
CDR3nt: TGTGCCAGCAGTTTCCGACAGGGGTACACCGGGGAGCTGTTTTTT
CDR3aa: CASSFRQGYTGELFF

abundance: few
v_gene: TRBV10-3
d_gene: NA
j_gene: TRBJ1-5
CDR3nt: TGTGCCATCAGTTCCTTGACAGGCCGCGGGGGGCCCCAGCATTTT
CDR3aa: CAISSLTGRGGPQHF

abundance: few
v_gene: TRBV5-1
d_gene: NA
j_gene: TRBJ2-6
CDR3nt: TGCGCCAGCAGCCCGATAAGGGGGAGAGGGGCCAACGTCCTGACTTTC
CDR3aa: CASSPIRGRGANVLTF

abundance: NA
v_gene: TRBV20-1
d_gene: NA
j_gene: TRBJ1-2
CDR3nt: TGCAGTGTCCTAAATAACTATGGCTACACCTTC
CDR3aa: CSVLNNYGYTF

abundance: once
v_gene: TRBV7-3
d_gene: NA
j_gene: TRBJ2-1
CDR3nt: TGTGCCAGCAGCCCCCCTGGCAGGGACAATGAGCAGTTCTTC
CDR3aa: CASSPPGRDNEQFF

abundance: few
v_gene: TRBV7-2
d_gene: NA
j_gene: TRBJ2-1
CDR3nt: TGTGCCAGCAGCGGGGGGTTCTACAATGAGCAGTTCTTC
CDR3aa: CASSGGFYNEQFF

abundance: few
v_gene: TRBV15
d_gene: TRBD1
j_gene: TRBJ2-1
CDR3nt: TGTGCCACCAGCAGAGGTGGGACAGGGCTGTTCTTC
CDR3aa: CATSRGGTGLFF

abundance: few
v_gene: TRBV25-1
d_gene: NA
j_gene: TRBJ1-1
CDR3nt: TGTGCCAGCACCAAAGAGGGGGACACTGAAGCTTTCTTT
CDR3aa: CASTKEGDTEAFF

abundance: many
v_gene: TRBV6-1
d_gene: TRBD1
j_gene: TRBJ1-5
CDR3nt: TGTGCCAGCAGCTCAGGACAGGTGAACTATCAGCCCCAGCATTTT
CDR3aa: CASSSGQVNYQPQHF

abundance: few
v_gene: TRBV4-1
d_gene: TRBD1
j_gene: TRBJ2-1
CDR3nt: TGCGCCAGCAGGCCGGGACAGGGCTACAATGAGCAGTTCTTC
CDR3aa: CASRPGQGYNEQFF